This TCR beta chain was identified during a study of OX40 agonist ivuxolimab in advanced cancers. Germline CDR1 MNHNS, CDR2 SASEGT. The CDR3 sequence is 13 residues long. V lost 4 bases to trimming and J lost 6 bases; unmatched junction nucleotides: 3. With respect to this clone: The target antigen is unknown.

The repertoire was sequenced with immunoSEQ multiplex PCR; TCRdb's copy has only in-frame clones and lacks some. The sample yields some 90,000 clones, about 87% seen once. General study findings and limits: Average numbers of expanded clones were greater in CD8+ T cells than in CD4+. Near-lowest levels of clonal expansion characterized partial responders at 0.1-3.0 mg/kg.

The TCR sequence derives from an adult with an advanced solid tumor such as melanoma, head and neck, liver or kidney cancer. The specimen was CD4+ or CD8+ T cells sorted from blood, collected in a trial of the OX40 agonist ivuxolimab. The genes are TRBV6-1 and TRBJ2-7; 10 bases fit TRBD1. CDR3 nucleotides: TGTGCCAGCAGTGGGGGACAGGGGTTCGAGCAGTACTTC. Residues: CASSGGQGFEQYF.